This is a list of T cell receptor beta chains from one sample in a study of blood T cell repertoires in COVID-19. Produced via immunoSEQ multiplex PCR; TCRdb's table is partial and in-frame only. This repertoire shows fewer than 300,000 clones, roughly 80% found once; its top ten account for more than 8%. Sequenced input: peripheral blood. The receptors derive from a woman between 45 and 60 years old who had recovered from COVID-19. CDR3s include the opening cysteine and the closing phenylalanine or tryptophan. The D gene is left open where the match is weak. Clone sizes are given selectively: once, few, many, or a class where the clone is expanded.

clone size,J gene,V gene,D gene,CDR3 DNA,CDR3 protein
.,TRBJ1-3,TRBV27,TRBD1,TGTGCCAGCATGTCGGACAGGGGTTATGGAAACACCATATATTTT,CASMSDRGYGNTIYF
.,TRBJ2-2,TRBV12-5,TRBD1,TGTGCTAGTGGTTTGGGGACAGGGGCCACCGGGGAGCTGTTTTTT,CASGLGTGATGELFF
once,TRBJ2-7,TRBV2,TRBD2,TGTGCCAGCAGGTACGGGACTAGCGGCTACGAGCAGTACTTC,CASRYGTSGYEQYF
.,TRBJ2-6,TRBV7-6,.,TGTGCCAGCAGCTCCGAACAGGGCCCTCCCTCTGGGGCCAACGTCCTGACTTTC,CASSSEQGPPSGANVLTF
few,TRBJ2-7,TRBV3-1/TRBV3-2,.,TGTGCCAGCAGCCCTGTGCCGGGCGAGCAGTACTTC,CASSPVPGEQYF
.,TRBJ2-5,TRBV19,TRBD1,TGTGCCAGTAGTGTCGAACAGGGGGTGAGGGCGACCCAGTACTTC,CASSVEQGVRATQYF
.,TRBJ2-2,TRBV30,TRBD1,TGTGCCTGGAGTGTGGGACAGAGCCGCACCGGGGAGCTGTTTTTT,CAWSVGQSRTGELFF
.,TRBJ1-3,TRBV21-1,.,TGTGCCAGCAGAGGGACAGGGGTTGTCTCTGGAAACACCATATATTTT,CASRGTGVVSGNTIYF
once,TRBJ1-5,TRBV6-5,TRBD1,TGTGCCAGCAGTTACCAGGGGGGGCCCCAGCATTTT,CASSYQGGPQHF
.,TRBJ1-1,TRBV30,.,TGTGCCTGGAGTGAAACGCGGGGGGGAACGACTGAAGCTTTCTTT,CAWSETRGGTTEAFF
.,TRBJ2-5,TRBV19,TRBD1,TGTGCCAGTAGTTCCCCCGGGACAGGGGAAGAGACCCAGTACTTC,CASSSPGTGEETQYF
.,TRBJ2-5,TRBV12-3/TRBV12-4,.,TGTGCCAGCAGTTTTAGCCCCCTAGCGACCCAGTACTTC,CASSFSPLATQYF
many,TRBJ2-7,TRBV7-2,.,TGTGCCAGCAGCTTAGTCACAGGGCCATCCTACGAGCAGTACTTC,CASSLVTGPSYEQYF